This note documents a single TCR beta chain sequence. The sample belongs to a study of blood T cell repertoires in COVID-19. Data came from immunoSEQ multiplex PCR; TCRdb stores just in-frame clones and leaves some out. This sample has about 320,000 clones, with 70% to 90% found just once. Sample: peripheral blood. The sequence derives from a woman in her twenties or thirties with COVID-19, enrolled during active disease.

CDR3 bases: TGTGCCAGCAGCTTAGGGCTCTCAAATAGCGGGCAAGAGACCCAGTACTTC. Translated, it gives CASSLGLSNSGQETQYF. The chain carries TRBV11-3 and TRBJ2-5; TRBD2 aligns across 7 bases. The germline CDR1 and CDR2 sequences are SGHNT and YENEEA. With V trimmed by 1 base and J by 2 bases, 10 bases remained unmatched. The CDR3 is 17 amino acids.